This T cell receptor beta chain was identified during a study of blood T cells in healthy people across ages. Findings and limits, study-wide: Long-lived and aged donors differed, with more naive CD4+ cells and higher diversity in the long-lived.

Collection of roughly 9.6 milliliters of peripheral blood was performed for each donor. V shed 6 bases, J shed 7 bases, and the junction held 11 bases outside the gene matches. CDR3 length: 14 residues. Germline V gives CDR1 SNHLY, CDR2 FYNNEI. With a J-beta primer mix and a sample-barcoded 5' primer, a second PCR ran 7 to 11 cycles. A 12-random-nucleotide template-switch adaptor tagged each cDNA molecule. A single record per CDR3 protein comes from TCRdb applying MiXCR to the 5' RACE reads. Found here are about 1.1 million distinct CDR3 sequences, under 40% of them singletons; the top ten hold about an eighth. This clonotype was counted between two and nine times. Its antigen is as yet unknown.

The chain is built from TRBV2 and TRBJ1-2; the match to TRBD1 covers 7 bases. The sample comprised blood. The clonotype was recovered from a young man in good health. The CDR3 loop reads CASRKTGAGVGYTF. Here the CDR3 DNA reads TGTGCCAGCAGGAAAACAGGGGCCGGGGTTGGCTACACCTTC.